The TCR beta chain under discussion was sequenced for a study of T cell repertoires in cytomegalovirus infection. Study-wide context: HLA-B-restricted CMV epitopes that are well studied were used alongside recently identified HLA-C-restricted ones. Public TCR beta signatures marked donors with CMV infection and the matching HLA.

Each CDR3 protein is one row after TCRdb ran MiXCR on the reads. This table holds 370,000 or so distinct CDR3 sequences, roughly 34% found once. Germline assignment: CDR1 SGHTA and CDR2 FQGNSA. Trimming took 2 bases from V and 4 from J; bases not matched to a gene: 8. The CDR3 runs 16 residues. This clonotype has a handful of counts. The antigen remains undetermined. This TCR derives from a human donor in good health (CMV status not recorded). Some clones in this sample may be carry-over from other donors' samples. The V gene is TRBV7-2, the J gene TRBJ2-1; 7 bases map to TRBD2. Specimen: cultured PBMCs, collected from culture after CMV antigen stimulation. The CDR3 DNA sequence: TGTGCCAGCAGCTTATGGACGGCGGGAGTTTACAATGAGCAGTTCTTC. Its protein is CASSLWTAGVYNEQFF.